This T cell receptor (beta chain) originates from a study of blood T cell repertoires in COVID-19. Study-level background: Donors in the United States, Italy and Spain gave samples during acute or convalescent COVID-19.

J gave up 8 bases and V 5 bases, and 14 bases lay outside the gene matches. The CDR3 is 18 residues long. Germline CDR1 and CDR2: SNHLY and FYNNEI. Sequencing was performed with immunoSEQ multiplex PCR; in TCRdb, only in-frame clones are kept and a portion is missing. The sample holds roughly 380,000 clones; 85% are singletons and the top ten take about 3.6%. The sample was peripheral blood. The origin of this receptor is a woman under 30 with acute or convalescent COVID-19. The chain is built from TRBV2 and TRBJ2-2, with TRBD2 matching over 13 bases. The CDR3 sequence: CASSPSSFGLAGVGELFF. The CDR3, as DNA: TGTGCCAGCAGTCCCTCCTCCTTTGGACTAGCGGGGGTAGGGGAGCTGTTTTTT.